The TCR beta chain described here comes from a study of blood T cell repertoires in COVID-19. As for the study in general: The samples span acute and convalescent COVID-19 from the United States, Italy and Spain. Sources were T cells, B-cell-depleted T cells, or PBMCs; the material itself was cDNA or gDNA.

Generated by immunoSEQ multiplex PCR, the TCRdb table keeps only in-frame clones and is missing some. The sample includes 110,000 to 150,000 clones, under 85% of them seen just once. With V trimmed by 5 bases and J by 3 bases, 12 bases remained unmatched. Looked up from germline, CDR1 is SGHTA and CDR2 is FQGNSA. CDR3 length: 18 residues. Sample: peripheral blood. V is TRBV7-2 and J is TRBJ2-7, with 14 bases lining up with TRBD2. The sequence derives from a man between 50 and 59 years old with active or convalescent COVID-19. CDR3 nucleotides: TGTGCCAGCAGCCCAACCGGGACTAGCGGGAGAGGGAACTACGAGCAGTACTTC. Amino acid sequence: CASSPTGTSGRGNYEQYF.